Listed below are T cell receptor beta chains from one sample, sequenced in a study of blood T cell repertoires in COVID-19. This table comes from immunoSEQ multiplex PCR, and its TCRdb copy is limited to in-frame clones, with some not included. This table holds about 90,000 clones, 81% found once. The sample was peripheral blood. The receptors derive from a human donor in a cohort sampled during active COVID-19. CDR3s leave out the opening cysteine and the closing phenylalanine or tryptophan. The D gene is left open where the match is weak. Clone size is not always given. Where it is, it says once, few, many or a class for expanded clones.

>TRBD1|.|TRBJ2-3|TRBV24-1
ATSEWGQDISDTQY
>.|.|TRBJ1-1|TRBV7-6
ASSLEGLMNTEAF
>TRBD1|many|TRBJ2-7|TRBV2
ASKGQGAYEQY
>.|.|TRBJ2-7|TRBV30
AWSVVGQRNEQY
>TRBD1|.|TRBJ2-7|TRBV6-5
ASSYSIGTGAYEQY
>.|.|TRBJ1-6|TRBV5-1
ASSLDGRRDSPLH
>.|.|TRBJ1-1|TRBV6-1
ASSESRRSTEAF
>.|.|TRBJ2-1|TRBV6-2/TRBV6-3
ASSGGEQF
>TRBD1|.|TRBJ1-5|TRBV6-5
ASRGTGYQPQH
>.|.|TRBJ2-1|TRBV4-1
ASSQGLAISYNEQF
>.|.|TRBJ1-1|TRBV5-1
ASSLVNRVGGTEAF
>TRBD1|.|TRBJ1-5|TRBV28
ASSLYLGQGDQPQH
>TRBD1|.|TRBJ2-1|TRBV7-9
ASSFGQGEGNEQF
>.|few|TRBJ1-2|TRBV3-1/TRBV3-2
ASSPLRGSYGYT